A single sample is the source of the 5 T cell receptor beta chains below, sequenced in a study of cytomegalovirus exposure and HLA in healthy donors listed by TCRdb under 2017. The library came from the immunoSEQ multiplex PCR assay. For the multiplex PCR, a mixture combining 60 forward primers for TCR Vbeta segments and 13 reverse primers for TCR Jbeta segments was used. TCRdb obtained this table from immuneACCESS and retained in-frame rearrangements with V and J assigned. These tables miss some clones; where compared with another copy, unresolved V genes account for less than half of the shortfall, and the remainder is unexplained. The sample data list some 120,000 clones, and over 60% of these were observed just once. The top ten constitute roughly 2% of the sample. Sequencing used PBMCs. The source of these receptors is a man in his late teens or twenties in good health and CMV-seronegative.

This chain uses TRBV28 with TRBJ2-5, with 7 bases lining up with TRBD2. The CDR3 spans 15 residues. V lost 4 bases and J lost 5; bases outside the gene matches: 10. The germline CDR1 and CDR2 sequences are MDHEN and SYDVKM. Here the CDR3 reads CASSSVGGGLETQYF. The CDR3 DNA reads as TGTGCCAGCAGTTCGGTGGGGGGAGGGCTGGAGACCCAGTACTTC.

The chain recombines TRBV7-2 with TRBJ2-7; perhaps TRBD1 as D (5 bases). The V gene lost 2 bases and the J gene lost 0 bases, with 11 bases spanning the gap. Germline V gives CDR1 SGHTA, CDR2 FQGNSA. This CDR3 spans 15 amino acids. The CDR3 reads CASSLWGAPSYEQYF. For the CDR3, the DNA is TGTGCCAGCAGCTTATGGGGCGCTCCCTCCTACGAGCAGTACTTC. Complete variable domain (other parts from reference TRBV7-2 and TRBJ2-7): GAGVSQSPSNKVTEKGKDVELRCDPISGHTALYWYRQSLGQGLEFLIYFQGNSAPDKSGLPSDRFSAERTGGSVSTLTIQRTQQEDSAVYLCASSLWGAPSYEQYFGPGTRLTVT.

J is TRBJ2-5 and V is TRBV6-4, with 7 bases fitting TRBD2. Per the germline V gene, CDR1 is MRHNA and CDR2 is SNTAGT. The CDR3 extends over 18 amino acids. V lost 8 bases and J lost 2; bases outside the gene matches: 20. The CDR3 spells CASRTKLWGTTAQETQYF. The CDR3 DNA is TGTGCCAGCCGGACTAAGCTATGGGGGACTACAGCGCAAGAGACCCAGTACTTC.

There are a few counts of this clone. The V gene is TRBV27, the J gene TRBJ2-7; 12 bases agree with TRBD2. The CDR3 has 15 residues. Trimming took 5 bases from V and 2 from J; bases not matched to a gene: 4. Germline V lookup: CDR1 MNHEY, CDR2 SMNVEV (reference sequence). CDR3 bases: TGTGCCAGCAGTCCCGGACTAGCGGGAACCTACGAGCAGTACTTC. This sequence encodes CASSPGLAGTYEQYF.

This sequence joins TRBV29-1 and TRBJ2-2; 8 bases match TRBD1. Per the germline V gene, CDR1 is SQVTM and CDR2 is ANQGSEA. CDR3 length: 14 amino acids. V was clipped by 5 bases and J by 1 base; unmatched bases: 3. The CDR3 reads CSVLTGVNTGELFF. CDR3 DNA sequence: TGCAGCGTTTTGACAGGGGTGAACACCGGGGAGCTGTTTTTT.